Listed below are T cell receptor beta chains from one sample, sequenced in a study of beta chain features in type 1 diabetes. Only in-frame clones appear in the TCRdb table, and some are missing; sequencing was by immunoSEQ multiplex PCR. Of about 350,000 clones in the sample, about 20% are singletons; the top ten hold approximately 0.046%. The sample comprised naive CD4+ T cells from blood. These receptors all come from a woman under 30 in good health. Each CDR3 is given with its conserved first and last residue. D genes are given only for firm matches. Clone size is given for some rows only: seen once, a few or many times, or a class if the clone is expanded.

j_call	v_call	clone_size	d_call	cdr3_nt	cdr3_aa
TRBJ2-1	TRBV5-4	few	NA	TGTGCCAGCAGCTCCCGGGACAATGAGCAGTTCTTC	CASSSRDNEQFF
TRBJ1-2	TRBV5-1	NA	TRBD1	TGCGCCAGCAGCATGGACAGGGACTATGGCTACACCTTC	CASSMDRDYGYTF
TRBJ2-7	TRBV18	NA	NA	TGTGCCAGCTCACCCGGGACTGATACCTACGAGCAGTACTTC	CASSPGTDTYEQYF
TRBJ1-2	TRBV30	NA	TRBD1	TGTGCCTGGAGTGTACGGGGGACAGCTAACTATGGCTACACCTTC	CAWSVRGTANYGYTF
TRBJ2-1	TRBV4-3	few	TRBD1	TGCGCCAGCAGCCACGATACTCGGACAGGGGGCAGGAATGAGCAGTTCTTC	CASSHDTRTGGRNEQFF
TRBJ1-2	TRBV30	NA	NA	TGTGCCTGGAGCGCCGACAGTCGTTACTATGGCTACACCTTC	CAWSADSRYYGYTF
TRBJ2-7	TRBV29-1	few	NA	TGCAGCGTTTGCCAGGGGTCCCACGAGCAGTACTTC	CSVCQGSHEQYF
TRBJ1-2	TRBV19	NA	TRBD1	TGTGCCAGTAGTCTCGGACAGGACTATGGCTACACCTTC	CASSLGQDYGYTF
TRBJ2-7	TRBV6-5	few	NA	TGTGCCAGCAGGGAGCGGCGGACCTCCTACGAGCAGTACTTC	CASRERRTSYEQYF
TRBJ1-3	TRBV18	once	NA	TGTGCCAGCTCACCAAATAACCGGGACTCTGGAAACACCATATATTTT	CASSPNNRDSGNTIYF
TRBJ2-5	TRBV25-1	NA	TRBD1	TGTGCCAGCAGTGAGACGGACAGGCAAGAGACCCAGTACTTC	CASSETDRQETQYF
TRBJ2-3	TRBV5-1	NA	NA	TGCGCCAGCAGAATCGAGAGCACAGATACGCAGTATTTT	CASRIESTDTQYF
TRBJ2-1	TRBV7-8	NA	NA	TGTGCCAGCAGCTCCGCTAGACATGAGCAGTTCTTC	CASSSARHEQFF
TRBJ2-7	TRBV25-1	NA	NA	TGTGCCAGCAGTGAGGGCGGCAGGGGATACGAGCAGTACTTC	CASSEGGRGYEQYF
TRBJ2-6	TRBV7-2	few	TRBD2	TGTGCCAGCAGCTTAGTCGGCGGGAGTATTTCTGGGGCCAACGTCCTGACTTTC	CASSLVGGSISGANVLTF
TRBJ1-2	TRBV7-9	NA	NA	TGTGCCAGCAGCTCCTCCCTCGGGGGTACATATGGCTACACCTTC	CASSSSLGGTYGYTF
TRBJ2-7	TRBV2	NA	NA	TGTGCCAGCACTCTCGGTGGGTACCCGGGAGCAAACTACGAGCAGTACTTC	CASTLGGYPGANYEQYF
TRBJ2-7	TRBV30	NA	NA	TGTGCCTGGAGGAGGGCCCTAGGGCTGCAGCAGTACTTC	CAWRRALGLQQYF
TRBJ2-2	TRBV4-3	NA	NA	TGCGCCAGCAGCCAAGCTTTTCATAGCCTAACGAACACCGGGGAGCTGTTTTTT	CASSQAFHSLTNTGELFF
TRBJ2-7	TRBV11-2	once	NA	TGTGCCAGCAGCTTTTGGGCAGGGCTCTCCTACGAGCAGTACTTC	CASSFWAGLSYEQYF
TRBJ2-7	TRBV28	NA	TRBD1	TGTGCCAGCAGTTGGGGACAGGGGTACAACGAGCAGTACTTC	CASSWGQGYNEQYF
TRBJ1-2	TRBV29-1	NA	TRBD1	TGCAGCGTTAGAGGACAGGGACGGGACTATGGCTACACCTTC	CSVRGQGRDYGYTF
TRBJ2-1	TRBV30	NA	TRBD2	TGTGCCTTAGCGGGTTACGACAATGAGCAGTTCTTC	CALAGYDNEQFF
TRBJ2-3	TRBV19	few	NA	TGTGCCAGTAGTGTCGACAGACAGGCCACAGATACGCAGTATTTT	CASSVDRQATDTQYF
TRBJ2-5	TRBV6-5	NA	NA	TGTGCCAGCAGACACGATCCCGGACAGCAAGAGACCCAGTACTTC	CASRHDPGQQETQYF
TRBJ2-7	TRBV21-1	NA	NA	TGTGCCAGCAGCAAAGAGGGGTGGGACTCGGAACTTTCCTACGAGCAGTACTTC	CASSKEGWDSELSYEQYF
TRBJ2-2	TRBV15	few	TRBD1	TGTGCCACCCAGGGACAGGGGCCCAACACCGGGGAGCTGTTTTTT	CATQGQGPNTGELFF
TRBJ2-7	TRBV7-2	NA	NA	TGTGCCAGCAGCCCCCCCGGACGGACACCTTCCTACGAGCAGTACTTC	CASSPPGRTPSYEQYF
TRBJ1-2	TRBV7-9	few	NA	TGTGCCAGCACCCTCCCACTCCAGGGGCGCGCCTATGGCTACACCTTC	CASTLPLQGRAYGYTF
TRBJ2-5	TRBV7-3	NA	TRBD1	TGTGCCAGCAGCTTGGACAGGGGACAAGAGACCCAGTACTTC	CASSLDRGQETQYF
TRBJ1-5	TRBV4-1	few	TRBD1	TGCGCCAGCAGCCAGGAGGGGGCGCTGAGCAATCAGCCCCAGCATTTT	CASSQEGALSNQPQHF
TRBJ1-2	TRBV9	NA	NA	TGTGCCAGCAGCGTTTTCGGCTATGGCTACACCTTC	CASSVFGYGYTF
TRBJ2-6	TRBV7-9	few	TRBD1	TGTGCCAGCAGCTTACCCGTAGACAGGGACTCTGGGGCCAACGTCCTGACTTTC	CASSLPVDRDSGANVLTF
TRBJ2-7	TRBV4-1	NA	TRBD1	TGCGCCAGCAGCCAGGGGACAGGGCAAACCTACGAGCAGTACTTC	CASSQGTGQTYEQYF
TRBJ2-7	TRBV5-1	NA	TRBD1	TGCGCCAGCAGCTTGGTTCCCCCTGGACAGGCCTACGAGCAGTACTTC	CASSLVPPGQAYEQYF
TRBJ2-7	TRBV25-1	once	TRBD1	TGTGCCAGCAGTGCTCGACAGGGGGCTTACGAGCAGTACTTC	CASSARQGAYEQYF
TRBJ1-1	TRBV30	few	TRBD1	TGTGCCCATTCCGGACAGGGGAACACTGAAGCTTTCTTT	CAHSGQGNTEAFF
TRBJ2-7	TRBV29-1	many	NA	TGCAGCGTTGAACCCACCGGGGGATACGAGCAGTACTTC	CSVEPTGGYEQYF
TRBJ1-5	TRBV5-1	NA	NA	TGCGCCAGCAGCGCGGCAGGGGACAATCAGCCCCAGCATTTT	CASSAAGDNQPQHF
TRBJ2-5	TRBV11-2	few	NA	TGTGCCAGCAGCCAAGCGGGTACGGGAGAGACCCAGTACTTC	CASSQAGTGETQYF
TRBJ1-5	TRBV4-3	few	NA	TGCGCCAGCAGCCAAGGGCTTAATCAGCCCCAGCATTTT	CASSQGLNQPQHF
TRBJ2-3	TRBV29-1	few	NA	TGCAGCGCCTCTAGCACAGATACGCAGTATTTT	CSASSTDTQYF
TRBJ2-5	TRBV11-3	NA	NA	TGTGCCAGCTCTACGGTGTCAAAGACCCAGTACTTC	CASSTVSKTQYF
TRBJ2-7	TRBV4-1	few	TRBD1	TGCGCCAGCAGCAAGACAGGGGTTCCCTACGAGCAGTACTTC	CASSKTGVPYEQYF
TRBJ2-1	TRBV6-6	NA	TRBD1	TGTGCCAGCAGTCCGGGACAGGGGATCTATCATGAGCAGTTCTTC	CASSPGQGIYHEQFF
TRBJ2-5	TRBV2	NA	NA	TGTGCCAGCTTGAAAGAGTTCCAAGAGACCCAGTACTTC	CASLKEFQETQYF
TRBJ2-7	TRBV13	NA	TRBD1	TGTGCCAGCAGCCGTCTTGGGGACAGCTCCTCCAACGAGCAGTACTTC	CASSRLGDSSSNEQYF
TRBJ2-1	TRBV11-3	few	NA	TGTGCCAGCAGCTTAGTTCCAGGGGCCTACAATGAGCAGTTCTTC	CASSLVPGAYNEQFF
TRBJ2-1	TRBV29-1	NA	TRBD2	TGCAGCGTTGCTCCTAAACAGGTAGCGGGTAAAAATGAGCAGTTCTTC	CSVAPKQVAGKNEQFF
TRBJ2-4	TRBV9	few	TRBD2	TGTGCCAGCAGCCCCCAGGTAATGGCGGGGGGCATTCAGTACTTC	CASSPQVMAGGIQYF
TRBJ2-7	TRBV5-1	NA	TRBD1	TGCGCCAGCAGCTGGGGGACAGGGAACTACGAGCAGTACTTC	CASSWGTGNYEQYF
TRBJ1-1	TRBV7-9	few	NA	TGTGCCAGCAGCCCCTCGGGGAGAAACACTGAAGCTTTCTTT	CASSPSGRNTEAFF
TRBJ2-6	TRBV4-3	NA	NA	TGCGCCAGCAGCCAAGATCTCGGGGCTGGGGCCAACGTCCTGACTTTC	CASSQDLGAGANVLTF
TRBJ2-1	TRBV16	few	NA	TGTGCCAGCACAGTTAGCGGTTTCTCCTACAATGAGCAGTTCTTC	CASTVSGFSYNEQFF
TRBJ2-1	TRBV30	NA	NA	TGTGCCTGGAGTGTTTCTGGGAGTTCCAATGAGCAGTTCTTC	CAWSVSGSSNEQFF
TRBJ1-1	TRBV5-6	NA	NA	TGTGCCAGCAGCTTGGCGGCGGGTAACACTGAAGCTTTCTTT	CASSLAAGNTEAFF
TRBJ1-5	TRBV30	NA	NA	TGTGCCTGGAGTGTGAACAGAGGCAATCAGCCCCAGCATTTT	CAWSVNRGNQPQHF
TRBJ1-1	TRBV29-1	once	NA	TGCAGCGTTGTTAAAAGTTACAGGGTCACTGAAGCTTTCTTT	CSVVKSYRVTEAFF